Given below is one T cell receptor beta chain in context. Its specificity is not known. The authors ran a second PCR of about 6 to 11 cycles using a sample-barcoded 5' primer and a J-beta primer mix. TCRdb itself ran the 5' RACE reads through MiXCR, one entry per CDR3 protein. The sample lists about 1,000,000 distinct CDR3 sequences, under 45% occurring once. Extraction yielded at least 6 micrograms of total RNA per sample. V was shortened by 0 bases and J by 7 bases, with 24 bases between the two germline ends. The CDR3 is made up of 18 amino acids. Germline V gene data show CDR1 as MNHNS and CDR2 as SASEGT. The data stem from a study of blood T cells in healthy people across ages. Whole-study findings and limits: Getting older went along with TCR beta diversity per million T cells dropping roughly linearly. The authors considered diversity estimates from one million T cells to be underestimates.

The sequence was collected from a woman aged 60-75 years in good health. V usage is TRBV6-1 and J usage is TRBJ1-2; the D gene is possibly TRBD1 (5 bases). The material sequenced was blood. The CDR3 reads CASSEARLSGGIGRGYTF. CDR3 bases: TGTGCCAGCAGTGAAGCTCGGTTGTCCGGGGGTATCGGTCGTGGCTACACCTTC.